This T cell receptor beta chain was captured in a study of blood T cell repertoires in COVID-19. The germline V gene encodes CDR1 MNHEY and CDR2 SVGAGI. V gave up 6 bases and J gave up 3 bases; unmatched junction bases: 6. This CDR3 has 15 amino acids. This clone was seen only once. In the original workflow: Cell counts per sample came from amplifying reference gene primers. Assay used: immunoSEQ multiplex PCR; TCRdb lists only in-frame clones, some missing. Clone size and V and J calls were adopted from that table, with D and trimming inferred from the DNA. The table includes roughly 200,000 clones, about 86% detected once.

Sequencing was carried out using peripheral blood. This clonotype was obtained from a woman under 30 who had recovered from COVID-19. The J gene is TRBJ2-5, the V gene TRBV6-5; 11 bases match TRBD2. In nucleotides, the CDR3 is TGTGCCAGCAGCCCCGGGACTAGCGGAAAAGAGACCCAGTACTTC. It is translated as CASSPGTSGKETQYF.